A selection of T cell receptor beta chains follows, all from one sample in a study of blood T cell repertoires in COVID-19. Assay: immunoSEQ multiplex PCR; the TCRdb copy retains only in-frame clones and omits some. This table has under 350,000 clones, about nine tenths appearing once. The sequenced sample was peripheral blood. Receptor source: a woman in her twenties or thirties with COVID-19, enrolled during active disease. Each CDR3 is given with its conserved first and last residue.

V gene,CDR3 protein
TRBV11-1,CASSWTSGAYTDTQYF
TRBV11-2,CASSLMGAANTGELFF
TRBV9,CASSVGAGKNIQYF
TRBV6-5,CASRTNLEFTDTQYF
TRBV3-1/TRBV3-2,CASSHRTGTATEAFF
TRBV10-3,CATDREPEKLFF
TRBV27,CASSLLNLNTYGELFF
TRBV28,CASSDRGSYNQPQHF
TRBV18,CASSLARGLRTEAFF
TRBV29-1,CSVEPTGGEAFF
TRBV4-1,CASSQRGAAEAFF
TRBV2,CASRPNGLAGTEQFF
TRBV18,CASSPLGMNTEAFF
TRBV5-1,CASSLEAGSTEAFF
TRBV9,CASSGRTLRSGNTIYF
TRBV28,CASSFRGIRTEAFF
TRBV7-9,CASSLSEGSRRGYTF
TRBV19,CASTTGQAHYGYTF
TRBV3-1/TRBV3-2,CASSPNRGNTEAFF
TRBV5-1,CASSPTPGTTTDTQYF
TRBV6-5,CASEGTYVTGELFF
TRBV6-1,CASSEGGVSGNTIYF
TRBV11-1,CASSATSGGADTQYF
TRBV6-5,CASNGGVSGNTIYF
TRBV5-4,CASSQGSGPGYTF
TRBV28,CASSPHGGGNYNEQFF
TRBV5-4,CASSLVSPGTDTQYF
TRBV18,CASSPPSSYEQYF
TRBV18,CASSPPSRNTIYF
TRBV3-1/TRBV3-2,CASSPGYNEQFF
TRBV10-3,CAISDTITGPSF
TRBV10-3,CAISEYSSSNQPQHF
TRBV24-1,CATSDPGMVYGYTF
TRBV7-3,CASSSGLVTDTQYF
TRBV3-1/TRBV3-2,CASSQGPVGGAKNIQYF
TRBV9,CASSFLPLGGANTGELFF
TRBV6-5,CASRPDRNSGNTIYF
TRBV4-1,CASSQLRGAYGYTF
TRBV6-6,CASSYFHGNQPQHF
TRBV15,CATSSAQASTDTQYF
TRBV12-3/TRBV12-4,CATTGTGELFF
TRBV7-6,CASSNVVASPVF
TRBV7-6,CASSKTPGQGSAEAFF
TRBV14,CASSQQGTGELFF
TRBV2,CASSEVMDTHTEAFF
TRBV7-8,CASSLMGGGSSYNEQFF
TRBV19,CASSVDRGVPQHF
TRBV6-5,CASRDKWYGNYGYTF
TRBV14,CASSPGFTQYF
TRBV4-1,CASSLHQNQPQHF
TRBV15,CATSPPGTPNTEAFF
TRBV12-5,CASGLVPGYGYTF
TRBV9,CASSRGVSRSTEAFF
TRBV12-3/TRBV12-4,CASSLRYQETQYF
TRBV7-3,CASSLTGQDHYGYTF
TRBV10-3,CAISISGTRADEQYF